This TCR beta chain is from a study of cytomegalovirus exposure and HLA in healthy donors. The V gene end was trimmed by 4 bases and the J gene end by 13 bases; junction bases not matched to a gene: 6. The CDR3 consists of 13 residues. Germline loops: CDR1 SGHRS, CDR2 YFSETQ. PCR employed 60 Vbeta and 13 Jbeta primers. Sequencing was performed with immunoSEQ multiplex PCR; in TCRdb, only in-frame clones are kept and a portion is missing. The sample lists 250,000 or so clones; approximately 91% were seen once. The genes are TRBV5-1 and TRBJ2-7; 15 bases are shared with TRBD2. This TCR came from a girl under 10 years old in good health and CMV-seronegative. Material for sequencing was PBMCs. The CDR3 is CASSAGLAGGEYF. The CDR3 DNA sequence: TGCGCCAGCAGCGCGGGACTAGCGGGGGGCGAATACTTC.